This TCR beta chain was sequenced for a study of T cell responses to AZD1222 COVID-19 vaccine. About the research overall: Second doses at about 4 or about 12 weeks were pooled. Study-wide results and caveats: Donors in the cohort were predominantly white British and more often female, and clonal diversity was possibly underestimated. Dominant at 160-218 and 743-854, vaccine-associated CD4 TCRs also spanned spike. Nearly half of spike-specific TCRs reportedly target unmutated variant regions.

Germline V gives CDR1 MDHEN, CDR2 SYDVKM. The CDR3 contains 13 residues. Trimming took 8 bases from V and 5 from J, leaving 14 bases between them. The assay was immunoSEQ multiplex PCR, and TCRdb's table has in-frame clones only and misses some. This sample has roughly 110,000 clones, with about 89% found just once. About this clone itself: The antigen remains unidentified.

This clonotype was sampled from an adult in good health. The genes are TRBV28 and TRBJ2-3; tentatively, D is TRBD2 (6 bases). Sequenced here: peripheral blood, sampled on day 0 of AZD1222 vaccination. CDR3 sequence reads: CASGLGSGDTQYF. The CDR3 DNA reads TGTGCCAGCGGCTTAGGTAGCGGAGATACGCAGTATTTT.